Below, 13 T cell receptor beta chains from the same sample are listed, as sequenced in a study of cytomegalovirus exposure and HLA in healthy donors. The PCR contained 60 Vbeta and 13 Jbeta primers. Assay: immunoSEQ multiplex PCR; the TCRdb copy retains only in-frame clones and omits some. The sample lists over 100,000 clones; approximately 73% were seen once. The sequencing input was PBMCs. The receptors originated from a middle-aged man in good health and CMV-seronegative.

V is TRBV4-1 and J is TRBJ2-5, with TRBD1 identical over 7 bases. The end of the DNA fits TRBJ2-7 better, so the J call may be wrong. Germline-derived CDR1 and CDR2 are MGHRA and YSYEKL. CDR3 length: 16 amino acids. CDR3 in amino acids: CASSQLSGTAYYEQYF. Here the CDR3 DNA reads TGCGCCAGCAGCCAATTATCCGGGACAGCCTACTACGAGCAGTACTTC.

At least ten counts were recorded for this clone. V and J are TRBV7-9 and TRBJ2-5; 8 bases are shared with TRBD2. The CDR3 has 16 amino acids. The germline CDR1 and CDR2 sequences are SEHNR and FQNEAQ (reference sequence). Trimming at V came to 3 bases and at J to 4 bases, leaving 10 bases not matched to a gene. CDR3 sequence reads: CASSFARSGVRETQYF. The CDR3 DNA sequence: TGTGCCAGCAGCTTCGCACGTAGCGGGGTTCGAGAGACCCAGTACTTC.

V and J are TRBV28 and TRBJ2-2; 13 bases align to TRBD2. The germline gives CDR1 MDHEN, CDR2 SYDVKM. CDR3 length equals 15 residues. V was pared by 6 bases and J by 8 bases, with 6 bases of the junction left unmatched. CDR3 amino acids: CASRPGTSGVGELFF. In DNA form, the CDR3 reads TGTGCCAGCAGACCCGGGACTAGCGGGGTGGGGGAGCTGTTTTTT.

V is TRBV19 and J is TRBJ2-2; weak D call: TRBD2 (6 bases). The germline V gene encodes CDR1 LNHDA and CDR2 SQIVND (reference sequence). V was shortened by 1 base and J by 3 bases, with 12 bases between the two germline ends. CDR3 size: 16 residues. The CDR3, as DNA: TGTGCCAGTAGTATAGGGGGTAGCGGCCACACCGGGGAGCTGTTTTTT. Encoded protein: CASSIGGSGHTGELFF.

This clone was observed once. A read error may account for a junction end that differs from germline. The chain employs TRBV7-7 and TRBJ2-3, with D possibly TRBD2 on 6 matching bases. The CDR3 loop spans 14 amino acids. The germline V gene encodes CDR1 SSHAT and CDR2 FNYEAQ (reference sequence). CDR3 region: CASSPSGGADTQYF. CDR3 DNA sequence: TGTGCTAGCAGTCCTAGTGGCGGGGCAGATACGCAGTATTTT.

The chain has TRBV7-2 and TRBJ1-2; possibly TRBD1 for D (6 bases). Germline lookup yields CDR1 SGHTA and CDR2 FQGNSA. Trimming took off 7 bases at V and 4 bases at J, with 16 bases between the two ends. This CDR3 spans 14 amino acids. CDR3 in amino acids: CASTHDRLAYGYTF. CDR3 nucleotides: TGTGCCAGCACCCACGACAGGCTCGCCTATGGCTACACCTTC.

The J gene is TRBJ2-1, the V gene TRBV14; TRBD2 agrees at 10 bases. With 0 bases clipped from V and 9 bases from J, the junction kept 5 bases outside the gene matches. CDR3 length equals 15 residues. Per the germline V gene, CDR1 is SGHDN and CDR2 is FVKESK. CDR3 DNA sequence: TGTGCCAGCAGCCAAGATCTAGCGGGGGTTAGTGAGCAGTTCTTC. Residues: CASSQDLAGVSEQFF.

The V gene is TRBV7-2, the J gene TRBJ1-3, with 8 bases fitting TRBD1. The CDR3 length is 16 residues. Germline CDR1 and CDR2: SGHTA and FQGNSA. V was pared by 6 bases and J by 0 bases, with 7 bases of the junction left unmatched. CDR3 sequence (DNA): TGTGCCAGCAGTTCCGGGACAGGCCTCTCTGGAAACACCATATATTTT. Its protein is CASSSGTGLSGNTIYF.

The chain has TRBV7-2 and TRBJ1-5; 7 nucleotides line up with TRBD1. The V segment lost 3 bases and the J segment 0 bases; nucleotides outside the gene matches: 2. CDR3 size: 15 residues. CDR1 and CDR2 (germline): SGHTA, FQGNSA. The DNA of the CDR3 is TGTGCCAGCAGCTTGACAGGGCATAGCAATCAGCCCCAGCATTTT. This translates into CASSLTGHSNQPQHF.

The chain combines TRBV10-3 with TRBJ2-5; 8 nucleotides align to TRBD1. The CDR3 has 15 amino acids. Germline assignment: CDR1 ENHRY and CDR2 SYGVKD. J was trimmed by 5 bases and V by 0 bases; bases with no gene match: 5. CDR3 amino acids: CAISESSPGGETQYF. CDR3 bases: TGTGCCATCAGTGAGTCGAGCCCAGGGGGCGAGACCCAGTACTTC.

This clone was counted a few times. The V call is TRBV5-6, the J call TRBJ2-1; maybe TRBD2 (6 bases). CDR3 length: 13 residues. Germline CDR1 SGHDT, CDR2 YYEEEE. Trimming stripped 2 bases from V and 6 bases from J, with 9 bases between. Here the CDR3 DNA reads TGTGCCAGCAGCTTCGGGGGAGGCAATGAGCAGTTCTTC. Protein product: CASSFGGGNEQFF.

The V call is TRBV7-9, the J call TRBJ2-1, with a possible D match to TRBD2 (5 bases). With 4 bases removed from V and 3 bases from J, the gap between germline ends came to 19 bases. The CDR3 covers 17 residues. Per germline, CDR1 SEHNR and CDR2 FQNEAQ (reference sequence). Written as DNA, the CDR3 is TGTGCCAGCAGCTCCACCGTTCGATCTGGAGGCTACAATGAGCAGTTCTTC. It yields the protein CASSSTVRSGGYNEQFF.

The gene calls are TRBV7-2 and TRBJ2-7; a possible D gene is TRBD1 (6 bases). The germline V gene encodes CDR1 SGHTA and CDR2 FQGNSA. The germline V and J ends were trimmed by 5 bases and 6 bases, with 14 bases remaining between them. This CDR3 contains 13 residues. CDR3 amino acids: CASSDHRESEQYF. As DNA, the CDR3 is TGTGCCAGCAGCGACCACAGGGAATCCGAGCAGTACTTC.